This record concerns one T cell receptor (beta chain) sequence. The clone's antigen remains unknown. The input lacks base qualities; no much larger clone sits a single base away. The time point label, as the study defines it: cells obtained before transplantation from donor or recipient. CD3+CD4+ and CD3+CD8+ populations were FACS-sorted from unstimulated pre-transplant donor and recipient cells taken from spleen or lymph nodes. Trimming at the junction amounts to 0 bases on V and 0 bases on J, and the germline ends lie 18 bases apart. CDR1 is given as LGHNA and CDR2 as YNFKEQ, both from the germline V gene. CDR3 length: 18 amino acids, cysteine to phenylalanine. The CDR3 DNA has 54 bases and is translated from base 1. Library preparation employed the immunoSEQ multiplex PCR assay. For most patients, genomic DNA was isolated with the Qiagen DNeasy Blood and Tissue Kit and shipped frozen to Adaptive Biotechnologies for TCR sequencing. Adaptive Biotechnologies carried out high-throughput TCR-beta CDR3 sequencing of genomic DNA for most patients. Processing in the source paper ran as follows. TCR sequencing data for some 19 patients were retrieved from Adaptive's ImmunoSEQ software; a few other patients were processed with MiXCR and VDJtools. To correct CD4 versus CD8 sorting errors, sequences present in both subsets at a frequency ratio below 5:1 were removed. CDR3 nucleotide sequences shared between donor and recipient were removed because their origin could not be assigned. Alloreactive clones required at least 2-fold expansion over unstimulated cells and minimum CFSE-low frequency of 0.002% (template counts) or 0.001% (read counts). Clones were considered mappable if detected in sequenced pre-transplant spleen, lymph node, or MLR CFSE-low populations of the donor or recipient. Cumulative frequency of alloreactive clones was calculated as a percentage of all sequences weighted by copy number. The table comes from immuneACCESS by way of TCRdb, which keeps in-frame sequences with V and J called. Part of the clones is missing from these tables; in studies checked, under half for an unresolved V gene and the rest for unknown reasons. That table furnishes V, J and clone size, whereas the DNA furnished D and trimming. The sample profile shows about 130,000 clones; over 85% of them were found once. The ten top clones hold under 0.2% of the sample.

The entry originates in a study of graft-versus-host responses after intestinal transplantation (dated by TCRdb to the early 2020s). Context from the whole study: Recipients received multivisceral, liver-intestinal, or isolated intestinal transplants. All recipients received anti-thymocyte globulin induction followed by maintenance tacrolimus and steroids for around three years. A cohort of about 26 intestinal transplant recipients, including one retransplant, was enrolled, and a few patients lacking pretransplant specimens were excluded. After intestinal transplantation, graft-versus-host and host-versus-graft alloreactive T cell clones were followed in the graft, circulation and bone marrow using bulk TCR-beta CDR3 sequencing. Alloreactive clones were identified by sequencing pre-transplant mixed lymphocyte reaction products and comparing these products with unstimulated pre-transplant donor and recipient T cells. Donor T cell macrochimerism was defined as a peak of at least 4% donor T cells among recipient peripheral blood mononuclear cells. Rather than being sequenced by the commercial service, samples from three later patients were sequenced in-house on an Illumina MiSeq and processed with MiXCR.

The paper as a whole reports these results and caveats: GvH clones were detected in recipient bone marrow, and some of these GvH clones were observed earlier in ileal mucosa or blood, consistent with an intestinal mucosal origin. In patients with donor T cell macrochimerism, the allografts had high GvH to HvG T cell clonal ratios. Early after transplant, declines in HvG clones were associated with peak levels of circulating GvH clones. The conclusions were limited by the relatively low number and heterogeneity of the intestinal transplant patients.

This receptor was taken from a human donor who received an intestinal transplant. The sequences come from unstimulated CD4+ T cells sorted from spleen or lymph node cells, collected before intestinal transplant. Recombination linked TRBV4-2 to TRBJ2-7, with an unclear D gene assignment. The DNA sequence is as follows: TGTGCCAGCAGCCAAGATCTACGACCGTCTAGGAGCTCCTACGAGCAGTACTTC. Translation gives CASSQDLRPSRSSYEQYF.